The present TCR beta chain was sequenced within a study of blood T cell repertoires in COVID-19. About the research overall: Spain, Italy and the United States supplied samples that represented acute and convalescent COVID-19. PBMCs, B-cell-depleted T cells, or T cells were the source of the cDNA or gDNA that made up the material.

The CDR3 runs 15 residues. Germline V gene sequence: CDR1 SQVTM, CDR2 ANQGSEA. Losses at the gene ends were 6 bases for V and 5 bases for J; bases not matched to a gene: 8. In the original processing: Counts of nucleated cells, estimated from reference gene primer amplification, were obtained. Produced via immunoSEQ multiplex PCR; TCRdb's table is partial and in-frame only. The V and J calls and clone size are taken from that table; D and trimming were inferred from the DNA. The sample has under 130,000 clones; more than 80% are singletons. This TCR was sampled from a woman older than 75 with acute or convalescent COVID-19. V usage is TRBV29-1 and J usage is TRBJ2-5; 14 bases map to TRBD2. Source material: peripheral blood. The CDR3 here is CSVGRLAGGRETQYF. CDR3 nucleotides: TGCAGCGTGGGAAGACTAGCGGGGGGGCGCGAGACCCAGTACTTC.